The 9 T cell receptor beta chains presented below share a single source sample, sequenced in a study of blood T cells in healthy people across ages. The authors ran a second PCR of about 6 to 12 cycles using a sample-barcoded 5' primer and a J-beta primer mix. TCRdb reprocessed the 5' RACE reads via MiXCR and lists one record per CDR3 protein. Of 1.5 million to 2 million distinct CDR3 sequences in the sample, 30% to 40% were seen once. The sample was blood. Receptor source: a human donor in good health.

This chain joins TRBV12-3 or TRBV12-4 and TRBJ1-5, with D uncertain. The CDR3 runs 14 residues. The germline V and J ends were trimmed by 4 bases and 3 bases, with 10 bases remaining between them. The CDR3 loop is CASSSAGYNQPQHF. The CDR3, as DNA: TGTGCCAGCAGTTCGGCGGGCTACAATCAGCCCCAGCATTTT.

Of note for this clonotype: The junction does not match germline at one end; this may be a read error. This chain links TRBV6-2 or TRBV6-3 with TRBJ1-5; D not certain. CDR1 MNHEY and CDR2 SVGEGT come from the germline V gene. The CDR3 consists of 12 residues. In DNA form, the CDR3 reads TGTGCCAGCAGTTACAGAGATCAGCCCCGGCATTTT. The encoded protein is CASSYRDQPRHF.

J is TRBJ2-2 and V is TRBV5-1, with D possibly being TRBD1 (5 bases). Trimming cost V 0 bases and J 7 bases, with 16 bases left between them. The CDR3 loop spans 16 amino acids. CDR1 SGHRS and CDR2 YFSETQ come from the germline V gene. The DNA of the CDR3 is TGCGCCAGCAGCTTGGGCAGGGCGACTCATATCGGGGAGCTGTTTTTT. Translation: CASSLGRATHIGELFF.

The gene calls are TRBV5-1 and TRBJ2-2, with D perhaps matching TRBD1 (5 bases). Trimming left V 0 bases short and J 4 bases short, with 13 bases between. The CDR3 sequence is 16 residues long. Germline CDR1 SGHRS, CDR2 YFSETQ. In DNA, the CDR3 is TGCGCCAGCAGCTTGGATGGGGCAAGGAGCACCGGGGAGCTGTTTTTT. Protein: CASSLDGARSTGELFF.

This clonotype was recorded many times. The genes are TRBV6-4 and TRBJ2-1; D remains unclear. This CDR3 has 12 residues. CDR1 is MRHNA and CDR2 is SNTAGT in the germline V gene. The V end lost 0 bases, the J end lost 7 bases, and 4 bases lay between the germline ends. In DNA form, the CDR3 reads TGTGCCAGCAGTGACTCAGGTAATGAGCAGTTCTTC. Residues: CASSDSGNEQFF.

The table lists this clonotype with a few counts. The rearrangement uses TRBV28 and TRBJ2-5, with 7 bases identical to TRBD1. Germline V gives CDR1 MDHEN, CDR2 SYDVKM. The CDR3 covers 20 residues. J gave up 3 bases and V 6 bases, and 25 bases lay outside the gene matches. The CDR3 reads CASSTDRDLSKRTSEETQYF. CDR3 in DNA: TGTGCCAGCAGCACTGACAGGGATCTGAGCAAGAGAACATCTGAAGAGACCCAGTACTTC.

V usage is TRBV7-2 and J usage is TRBJ2-1; 9 bases match TRBD2. The length of the CDR3 is 15 residues. Germline values: CDR1 SGHTA, CDR2 FQGNSA. V trimming: 1 base; J trimming: 8 bases; junction bases outside the gene matches: 6. This chain's CDR3 is CASSLGLAGWDEQFF. The CDR3 DNA is TGTGCCAGCAGCTTAGGGCTAGCGGGGTGGGATGAGCAGTTCTTC.

V is TRBV10-3 and J is TRBJ2-3; 9 bases align to TRBD2. The CDR3 spans 17 residues. CDR1 and CDR2 from the germline V gene are ENHRY and SYGVKD. Trimming took 4 bases from V and 1 from J; bases not matched to a gene: 9. CDR3 DNA sequence: TGTGCCATCAGTGTAGAGACTAGCGGTCCCCGCACAGATACGCAGTATTTT. This gives the protein CAISVETSGPRTDTQYF.

The rearrangement uses TRBV4-2 and TRBJ2-2, with unresolved D. CDR3 length equals 21 residues. Trimming took 0 bases from V and 5 from J, leaving 28 bases between them. Germline values: CDR1 LGHNA, CDR2 YNFKEQ. In nucleotides, the CDR3 is TGTGCCAGCAGCCAAGAAAGCCCCCGGGTGCTAGAGGTAAAGCGTACCGGGGAGCTGTTTTTT. Translation gives CASSQESPRVLEVKRTGELFF.